Included here is one T cell receptor beta chain sequence, with context. This sample stems from a study of blood T cell repertoires in COVID-19. Overall study context: Specimens from acute and convalescent COVID-19 originated in the United States, Italy and Spain. Sample material is recorded as cDNA or gDNA derived from T cells, B-cell-depleted T cells, or PBMCs.

This CDR3 is built from 13 residues. Germline CDR1 reads SGHDT; CDR2 reads YYEEEE. Trimming shortened V by 0 bases and J by 7 bases, and 8 bases separated the two germline ends. TCRdb's table, derived via immunoSEQ multiplex PCR, lists solely in-frame clones and lacks some. The sample has approximately 44,000 clones; 70% to 90% are singletons. The sample was peripheral blood. V is TRBV5-6 and J is TRBJ2-1; TRBD1 is a possible D gene (6 bases). This clonotype originated in a man in his sixties with active COVID-19. The CDR3 loop reads CASSLGTVNEQFF. Here the CDR3 DNA reads TGTGCCAGCAGCTTGGGGACAGTTAATGAGCAGTTCTTC.